This TCR beta chain originates from a study of cytomegalovirus exposure and HLA in healthy donors. Points from the study as a whole: Prediction of most subjects' HLA-A and HLA-B alleles by TCR beta sequences was reportedly accurate. Through in vitro validation, a few CMV-associated chains were shown to be specific for CMV antigens. Most TCR sequences were uncommon, yet certain public TCRs appeared in many donors.

In regard to this clone: The antigen is unknown.

Primers for the PCR totalled 60 Vbeta and 13 Jbeta. Repertoires were generated with immunoSEQ multiplex PCR, while TCRdb's copy carries only in-frame clones and drops some. In the table there are about 200,000 clones, more than 60% of which are singletons. The sequence was obtained from a man in his fifties or sixties in good health and CMV-seronegative. The sequenced material came from PBMCs.

The DNA of the CDR3 is TGTGCCAGCACCTCTTCCGGGACAGGGCAAGTTCAAGAGACCCAGTACTTC. It is translated as CASTSSGTGQVQETQYF. The chain has TRBV28 and TRBJ2-5; TRBD1 matches 9 bases. J was trimmed by 2 bases and V by 7 bases; bases with no gene match: 14. CDR1 is MDHEN and CDR2 is SYDVKM in the germline V gene. The CDR3 sequence is 17 residues long.